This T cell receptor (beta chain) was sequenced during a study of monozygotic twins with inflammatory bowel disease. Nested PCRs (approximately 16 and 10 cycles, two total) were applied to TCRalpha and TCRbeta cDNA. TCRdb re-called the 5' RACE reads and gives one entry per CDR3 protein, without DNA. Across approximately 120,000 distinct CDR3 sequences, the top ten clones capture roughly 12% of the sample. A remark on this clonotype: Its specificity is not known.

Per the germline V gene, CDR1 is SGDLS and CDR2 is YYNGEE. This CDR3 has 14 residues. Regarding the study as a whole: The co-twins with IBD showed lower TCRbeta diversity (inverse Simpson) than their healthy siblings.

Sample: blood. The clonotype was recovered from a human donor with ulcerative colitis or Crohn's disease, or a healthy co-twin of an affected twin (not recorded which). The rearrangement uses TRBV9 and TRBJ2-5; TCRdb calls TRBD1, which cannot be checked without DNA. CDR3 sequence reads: CASSSGQPQETQYF.